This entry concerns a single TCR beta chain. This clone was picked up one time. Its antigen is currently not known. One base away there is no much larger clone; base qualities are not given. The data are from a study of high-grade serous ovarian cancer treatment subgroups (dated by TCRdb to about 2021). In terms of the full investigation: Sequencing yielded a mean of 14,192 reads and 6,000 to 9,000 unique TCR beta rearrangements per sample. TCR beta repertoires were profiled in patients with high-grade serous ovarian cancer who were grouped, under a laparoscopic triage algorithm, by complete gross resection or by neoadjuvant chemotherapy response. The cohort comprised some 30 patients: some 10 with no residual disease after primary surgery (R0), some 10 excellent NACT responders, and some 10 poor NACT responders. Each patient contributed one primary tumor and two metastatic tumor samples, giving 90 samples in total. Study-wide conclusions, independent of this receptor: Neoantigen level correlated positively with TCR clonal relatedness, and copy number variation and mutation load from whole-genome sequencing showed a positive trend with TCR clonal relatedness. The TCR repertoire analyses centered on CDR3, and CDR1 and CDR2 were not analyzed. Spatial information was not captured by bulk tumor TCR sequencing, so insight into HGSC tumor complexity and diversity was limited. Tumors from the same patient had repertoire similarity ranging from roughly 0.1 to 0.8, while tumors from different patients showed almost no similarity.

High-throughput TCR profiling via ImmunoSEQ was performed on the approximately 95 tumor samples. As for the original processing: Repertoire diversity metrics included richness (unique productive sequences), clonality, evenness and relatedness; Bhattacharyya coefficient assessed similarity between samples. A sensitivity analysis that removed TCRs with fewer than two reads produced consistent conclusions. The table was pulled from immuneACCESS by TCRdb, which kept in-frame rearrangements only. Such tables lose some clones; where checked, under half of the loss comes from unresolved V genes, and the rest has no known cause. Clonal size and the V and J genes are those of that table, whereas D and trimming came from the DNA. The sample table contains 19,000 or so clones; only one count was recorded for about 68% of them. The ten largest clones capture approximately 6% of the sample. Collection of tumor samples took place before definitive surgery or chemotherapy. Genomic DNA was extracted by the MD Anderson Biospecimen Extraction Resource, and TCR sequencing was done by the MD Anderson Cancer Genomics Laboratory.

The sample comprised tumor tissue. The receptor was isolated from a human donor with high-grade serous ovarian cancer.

The DNA reads TGTGCCAGCAGCTTAGGGGGGAGGGAGACCCAGTACTTC. Protein translation: CASSLGGRETQYF. The sequence links TRBV7-9 to TRBJ2-5; matching of 6 bases hints at TRBD2 as the D gene. The CDR3 starts with the cysteine, ends with the phenylalanine, and has 13 residues. The DNA shown is the 39-base CDR3, in frame from base 1. V sheds 1 base and J sheds 5 bases, leaving 8 bases between their ends. CDR1 SEHNR and CDR2 FQNEAQ were looked up in the germline V gene (reference sequence).